The source of this TCR beta chain is a study of regulatory T cells in long-lasting Graves disease (dated by TCRdb to the early 2020s). Background on the whole study: Newly diagnosed Graves' disease patients had taken antithyroid drugs for less than 3 months. A total of about 33 samples underwent TCR sequencing: around 13 from persistent and some 20 from newly diagnosed Graves' disease patients. Persistent Graves' disease patients were compared with newly diagnosed Graves' disease patients by peripheral blood TCR sequencing and RNA sequencing. The study was conducted in China and was registered as a clinical trial. Findings and caveats that apply to the study as a whole: Persistent disease showed preferential use of TRBV28, TRBJ1-2 and TRBJ2-5, whereas newly diagnosed disease favored TRBV20-1 and TRBJ2-1. The small sample size was acknowledged by the authors as a limitation that may reduce accuracy. Patients with persistent disease shared more public clonotypes (roughly 2,900) than newly diagnosed patients did (more than 900). Compared with newly diagnosed patients, patients with persistent Graves' disease had lower TCR Shannon entropy and fewer highly expanded clones, which suggests clonal expansion. Only peripheral blood was studied, because thyroid tissue, the primary lesion, was inaccessible. Only the TCR beta chain was sequenced and analyzed.

Library preparation used multiplex PCR. The sequencing machine was an Illumina HiSeq 4000. To build TCR beta libraries, CDR3 regions were amplified by Arm-PCR using iRepertoire HTBI primers. Gel purification was performed on PCR products prior to sequencing. Concerning the study's data processing: Gene usage analysis of CDR3 amino acid clonotypes used the 55 to 80 TRBV and about 15 TRBJ segments found across samples. COPE and FqMerger were used to merge filtered high-quality paired reads into contigs. BLAST was used to align contigs to IMGT TRBV, TRBD and TRBJ reference genes, and CDR3 was defined according to IMGT. Any clonotype with a frequency above 0.1% was counted as a highly expanded clone. Repertoire diversity was measured by Shannon entropy, and V-J evenness by the Gini coefficient. A clonotype found in more than one individual was treated as public. TCRdb cleaned the public reads at Q25 with fastp, built clones with MiXCR and kept in-frame beta chains. Rows are unified per CDR3 protein, each entry keeping the most common DNA and genes. The V and J calls and clone size are TCRdb's, not the authors'. The sample has about 540,000 distinct CDR3 sequences on record, about 13% of them singletons. The biggest ten clones account for roughly 10% of the sample.

This clonotype was found a few times. The antigen it binds to is not known. No qualities accompany the bases; no much larger clone lies one base away. Inclusive of the bounding cysteine and phenylalanine, the CDR3 is 13 residues long. Only the CDR3 region is kept as DNA, spanning 39 bases read in frame from base 1. The junction carries 8 bases between V and J, which are trimmed by 1 base and 6 bases respectively. According to the germline V gene, CDR1 reads SGHAT and CDR2 reads FQNNGV. This specimen's time point label, per the study, means: newly diagnosed GD, antithyroid drugs for less than 3 months. For both TCR sequencing and RNA sequencing, RNA was extracted from PBMCs in TRIzol. The diagnosis of Graves' disease was made according to American Thyroid Association guidelines. Recruitment of patients was carried out at an endocrinology department in Xi'an, China. From each patient, approximately 9.9 milliliters of peripheral blood was collected into an EDTA anticoagulant tube. Ficoll Paque Plus density gradient separation was used to isolate PBMCs, and no additional T cell sorting was done. An Agilent 2100 Bioanalyzer and agarose gel were used to check RNA quality, while a NanoDrop 2000 measured RNA concentration.

The data were also submitted as part of a second study, on T cells in Graves' hyperthyroidism and ophthalmopathy. Per that second paper: A patient counted as having stable Graves' hyperthyroidism if no progression to ophthalmopathy occurred over 18 months of follow-up. The hyperthyroidism patients were between 18 and 65 years old and newly diagnosed, with a disease duration of less than 2 months. The study excluded patients with uncontrolled infections, other autoimmune diseases, pregnancy or lactation. Diagnoses relied on clinical symptoms, serum thyroxine and TRAb, thyroid ultrasound and orbital computed tomography. For the first round of RT-PCR on the TCR CDR3, the HTBI primer set was used together with the Qiagen OneStep RT-PCR kit. Most expanded thyroid clonotypes (frequency above 0.001) were also detected in blood, suggesting blood repertoires may reflect thyroid immune responses. A 13 V-J signature model separated ophthalmopathy from stable hyperthyroidism, with approximately 87% sensitivity and 81.08% specificity in cross-validation and 80%/75% in testing. In validation, the model predicted progression to ophthalmopathy a median of roughly 6.5 months before onset, with 65% to 71% sensitivity and roughly 77% specificity. A discovery cohort of about a hundred patients, approximately 44 with Graves' ophthalmopathy and 55 to 60 with stable Graves' hyperthyroidism, was used to find distinguishing TCR V-J signatures. Prospective prediction of ophthalmopathy was tested in an independent validation cohort of 18 to 20 hyperthyroidism patients and 15 to 17 patients who later progressed to ophthalmopathy. The roughly 100 discovery patients were randomly split 7:3 into training and test sets. The study also compared thyroid tissue and blood T-cell repertoires from 5 to 7 Graves' hyperthyroidism patients. Once sampling was done, hyperthyroidism patients were given methimazole at a starting dose of 30 mg daily, whereas ophthalmopathy patients were given high-dose intravenous methylprednisolone. Libraries were constructed in a second round of multiplex PCR, after which size selection and purification were performed. Libraries were sequenced paired-end with 100 bp reads on an Illumina HiSeq2000. SOAPnuke was used to process the raw data, with reads discarded if the reads contained adapters or uncalled bases, had a mean Phred below 15, or lacked an exact constant-primer or identifier match. COPE v1.2.5 was used to merge the high-quality paired reads, and each unique nucleotide sequence was defined as a clonotype. MiTCR v1.1 was used to align clonotypes to the IMGT TRBV, TRBD and TRBJ reference segments. Analysis was restricted to V-J combinations with a frequency above 0.0001, which covered roughly 99% of repertoires. The TCS score was defined as F50 (clonal expansion) divided by E x V (chaos), with BLOSUM62-based TCRdist calculated between CDR3 peptides within each V-J. Welch's t-statistics and random forest reduced around 550 V-J features to 10 to 15, which were used in a naive Bayes classifier (R e1071). Sample size was not statistically predetermined, and investigators were not blinded to group allocation. The paper reports TCR Vbeta CDR3 sequencing of some 140 peripheral blood samples: around 41 ophthalmopathy, approximately 74 hyperthyroidism and around 17 progressor patients.

The rearranged segments are TRBV11-2 and TRBJ2-3; perhaps TRBD2 is the D gene, with 5 bases matching. The starting material was peripheral blood mononuclear cells (PBMCs), obtained at new diagnosis, from a patient treated with antithyroid drugs. The source of this sequence is a man younger than 45 with Graves disease. Donor details come from another sample of the same person, matched by shared clones. The CDR3: CASSLGGMDTQYF. The nucleotide sequence reads TGTGCCAGCAGCTTAGGAGGGATGGATACGCAGTATTTT.